Each of the 8 T cell receptor beta chains below was sequenced from the same sample in a study of identical twins. TCRdb reanalysed the 5' RACE reads using MiXCR and keeps one entry per CDR3 protein. The table shows about 520,000 distinct CDR3 sequences, with approximately 22% occurring only once. This same sample was also part of a study on T cells expressing NK-cell markers.

Sequencing was carried out using CD4+ T cells sorted from blood. The origin of the receptors is a woman younger than 30 in good health.

This clonotype was detected once. V gene TRBV20-1 combines with J gene TRBJ2-7, with TRBD2 matching over 9 bases. Unmatched junction bases numbered 8, after V lost 0 bases and J lost 8 bases. The CDR3 covers 14 residues. Germline V gene lookup returns CDR1 DFQATT and CDR2 SNEGSKA (reference sequence). DNA for the CDR3: TGCAGTGCTAGAGATTCCATGGGACTAGCTCAGCAGTACTTC. This codes for CSARDSMGLAQQYF.

The chain links TRBV12-3 or TRBV12-4 to TRBJ1-1; D possibly corresponds to TRBD1 (5 bases). The CDR3 covers 12 residues. V gave up 4 bases and J gave up 8 bases, with 11 bases separating them. In DNA form, the CDR3 reads TGTGCCAGCAGTTGGGGACGACAGGAAGCTTTCTTT. The encoded protein is CASSWGRQEAFF.

The sample holds many counts of this clonotype. The chain carries TRBV11-2 and TRBJ1-1; D unresolved. The CDR3 totals 12 residues. The germline V gene encodes CDR1 SGHAT and CDR2 FQNNGV. V shed 4 bases and J shed 4 bases, with 7 bases lying between them. The CDR3 here is CASSWGGTEAFF. The CDR3 DNA sequence: TGTGCCAGCAGCTGGGGTGGCACTGAAGCTTTCTTT.

The J gene is TRBJ2-7, the V gene TRBV20-1; D perhaps matches TRBD1 (6 bases). Germline CDR1 reads DFQATT; CDR2 reads SNEGSKA (reference sequence). V lost 5 bases, J lost 2 bases, and 10 bases lay in between. CDR3 length: 12 residues. Here the CDR3 reads CSAPGDTYEQYF. The DNA for the CDR3 is TGCAGTGCTCCCGGGGACACCTACGAGCAGTACTTC.

The chain joins TRBV5-1 to TRBJ2-7; 10 bases fit TRBD2. There are 18 residues in the CDR3. Germline CDR1 and CDR2: SGHRS and YFSETQ. Trimming cost V 0 bases and J 1 base; bases outside gene matches: 10. CDR3 DNA: TGCGCCAGCAGCTTGGAGGGAGCGGGAGGGCCTTGGTCCTACGAGCAGTACTTC. It yields the protein CASSLEGAGGPWSYEQYF.

V gene TRBV25-1 combines with J gene TRBJ2-5, with 8 positions matching TRBD2. Germline CDR1 is MGHDK and CDR2 is SYGVNS. The CDR3 contains 15 residues. The V segment lost 4 bases and the J segment 0 bases; nucleotides outside the gene matches: 4. The DNA for the CDR3 is TGTGCCAGCAGTGGTCAGCGGGGGAACCAAGAGACCCAGTACTTC. Translation gives CASSGQRGNQETQYF. Drawing the rest from reference TRBV25-1 and TRBJ2-5, the complete variable domain is EADIYQTPRYLVIGTGKKITLECSQTMGHDKMYWYQQDPGMELHLIHYSYGVNSTEKGDLSSESTVSRIRTEHFPLTLESARPSHTSQYLCASSGQRGNQETQYFGPGTRLLVL.

Comment on this clonotype: Germline and junction disagree at one end, which may indicate a read error. The chain combines TRBV20-1 with TRBJ2-3; 7 nucleotides line up with TRBD2. The germline V gene has CDR1 DFQATT and CDR2 SNEGSKA (reference sequence). The CDR3 contains 14 residues. CDR3 in DNA: TGCAGTGCCAGAGCGGGATCCGGGACAGATACGCAGTATTTT. As protein: CSARAGSGTDTQYF.

J is TRBJ2-3 and V is TRBV20-1; the D gene could be TRBD1 or TRBD2 (5 bases each). Deletions cut 4 bases from V and 2 bases from J, with 13 bases between. The V gene's germline CDR1 is DFQATT and CDR2 SNEGSKA (reference sequence). The CDR3 has 14 amino acids. CDR3 sequence reads: CSAIPGADTDTQYF. In nucleotides, the CDR3 is TGCAGTGCTATCCCCGGGGCAGACACAGATACGCAGTATTTT.